This TCR beta chain was captured in a study of blood T cell repertoires in COVID-19. The CDR3 totals 18 residues. Trimming removed 2 bases from V and 4 bases from J; junction bases left unmatched: 14. Germline V gene data show CDR1 as MNHEY and CDR2 as SVGEGT. In the original processing: Nucleated cell counts were estimated from reference gene primer amplification. Measured with immunoSEQ multiplex PCR; TCRdb has only the in-frame clones, and not every one. V, J and clone size were drawn from that table, and D and trimming were deduced from the DNA. Of roughly 700,000 clones listed, 85% to 90% are singletons.

The TCR comes from a woman between 18 and 30 years old with acute or convalescent COVID-19. The sequenced material came from peripheral blood. V gene TRBV6-2 or TRBV6-3 combines with J gene TRBJ2-3; 8 bases are shared with TRBD2. The DNA of the CDR3 is TGTGCCAGCAGTTACACAGTAGCGGGGCCGGGGCAATCAGATACGCAGTATTTT. Translation gives CASSYTVAGPGQSDTQYF.